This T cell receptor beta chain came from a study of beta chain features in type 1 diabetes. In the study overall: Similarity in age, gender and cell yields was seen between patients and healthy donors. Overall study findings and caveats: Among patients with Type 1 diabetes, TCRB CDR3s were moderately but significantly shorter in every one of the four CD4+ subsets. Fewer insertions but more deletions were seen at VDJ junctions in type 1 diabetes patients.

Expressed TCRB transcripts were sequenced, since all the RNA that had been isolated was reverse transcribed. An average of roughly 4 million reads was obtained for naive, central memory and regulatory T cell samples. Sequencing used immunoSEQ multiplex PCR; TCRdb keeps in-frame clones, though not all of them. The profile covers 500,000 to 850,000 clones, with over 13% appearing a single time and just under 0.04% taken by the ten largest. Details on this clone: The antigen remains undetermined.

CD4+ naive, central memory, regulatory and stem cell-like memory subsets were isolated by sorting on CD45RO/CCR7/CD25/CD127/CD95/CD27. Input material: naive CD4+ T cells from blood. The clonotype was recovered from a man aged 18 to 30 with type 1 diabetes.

The DNA for the CDR3 is TGTGCCAGCAGCTCGGACAGGGGGCGTGAAAAACTGTTTTTT. Encoded protein: CASSSDRGREKLFF. This rearrangement joins TRBV7-2 to TRBJ1-4, with 11 nucleotides matching TRBD1. Per germline, CDR1 SGHTA and CDR2 FQGNSA. This CDR3 has 14 amino acids. V was pared by 4 bases and J by 7 bases, with 2 bases of the junction left unmatched.